This T cell receptor (beta chain) comes out of a study of blood T cell repertoires in COVID-19. Overall study context: Italy, Spain and the United States were the sources of the convalescent and acute COVID-19 samples.

J was trimmed by 4 bases and V by 2 bases; bases with no gene match: 7. CDR3 size: 15 residues. Germline V CDR1 and CDR2: SGHNT, YYREEE (reference sequence). Original analysis: It was from reference gene primer amplification that nucleated cell counts were estimated. The table came from immunoSEQ multiplex PCR; TCRdb's copy has only in-frame clones and leaves some out. V, J and clone size are taken as reported in that table, and D and trimming were inferred from the DNA itself. The data contain about 170,000 clones, around 82% of them singletons. Sequenced material: peripheral blood. J is TRBJ2-3 and V is TRBV5-4, with 7 bases identical to TRBD2. The clonotype was recovered from a woman aged 70 to 79 who had recovered from COVID-19. The CDR3: CASSFVGGSSDTQYF. The CDR3 DNA reads as TGTGCCAGCAGCTTTGTGGGCGGGAGTTCAGATACGCAGTATTTT.